The T cell receptor (beta chain) described here comes from a study of human CD8 memory T cell subsets. Findings and caveats of the study: Estimated Chao1 values suggested that diversity was greater among stem-like memory T cells than among precursor exhausted T cells.

UMI-labeled 5' RACE was the method by which TCR beta libraries were made. TCRdb re-called the 5' RACE reads, yielding one record per CDR3 amino acid sequence without DNA. The listing records about 5,000 distinct CDR3 sequences. Germline loops: CDR1 SEHNR, CDR2 FQNEAQ (reference sequence). CDR3 length: 12 residues. PBMC in the sample derive from buffy coats of healthy donors. With respect to this clonotype: Its target is unknown.

V gene TRBV7-9 combines with J gene TRBJ2-1. Sequencing input: CD8+ effector memory T cells (TEM) sorted from PBMCs. Subset: effector memory CD8 T cells, CCR7- CD45RO+ CD95+. This TCR came from a human donor in good health. The chain's CDR3 is CASSTEVNEQFF.